A single sample gave rise to the 25 T cell receptor beta chains below, sequenced in a study of blood T cells in healthy people across ages. Then a second PCR, running about 7 to 11 cycles, was carried out with a sample-barcoded 5' primer and a J-beta primer mix. TCRdb re-derived calls from the 5' RACE reads in MiXCR, one entry per CDR3 protein. The data show roughly 860,000 distinct CDR3 sequences, approximately 67% seen once. The material sequenced was blood. These receptors all stem from a man aged 25-45 years in good health.

V is TRBV7-2 and J is TRBJ2-7, with 11 bases fitting TRBD1. The germline V gene has CDR1 SGHTA and CDR2 FQGNSA. Trimming removed 5 bases from V and 5 bases from J; junction bases left unmatched: 8. The CDR3 is 15 amino acids. In DNA, the CDR3 is TGTGCCAGCAGCGAGCGGACAGGGGGCGGAGACGAGCAGTACTTC. This encodes CASSERTGGGDEQYF.

This clonotype has only a few counts. This CDR3 is CASSLTGAAEAFF. CDR3 bases: TGTGCCAGCAGCTTAACGGGGGCCGCTGAAGCTTTCTTT. J is TRBJ1-1 and V is TRBV7-9; possibly TRBD1 for D (6 bases). Between the trimmed V and J ends, which lost 2 bases and 6 bases, there was a span of 10 bases. The CDR3 spans 13 residues. Germline lookup yields CDR1 SEHNR and CDR2 FQNEAQ (reference sequence).

As concerns this clonotype: The junction does not match germline at one end; this may be a read error. The chain uses TRBV5-1 and TRBJ2-7; D may be TRBD1 (5 bases). CDR3 size: 16 residues. Per germline, CDR1 SGHRS and CDR2 YFSETQ. The CDR3 coding sequence is TGCGCCAGCAGCTTGGGTCTTGAGACAGAGTACTACGAGCAGTATTTC. Protein sequence: CASSLGLETEYYEQYF.

This chain uses TRBV6-2 or TRBV6-3 with TRBJ2-7, with D perhaps matching TRBD2 (5 bases). The CDR3 length is 16 residues. Trimming shortened V by 5 bases and J by 0 bases, and 17 bases separated the two germline ends. Germline CDR1 is MNHEY and CDR2 is SVGEGT. Written as DNA, the CDR3 is TGTGCCAGCAGTCCTTATCAGGACTCTCTCTCCTACGAGCAGTACTTC. This gives the protein CASSPYQDSLSYEQYF.

This clonotype was found a few times. This chain links TRBV20-1 with TRBJ2-1, with D possibly TRBD1 on 6 matching bases. The CDR3 spans 15 residues. V shed 2 bases and J shed 4 bases, with 15 bases lying between them. Germline V gene sequence: CDR1 DFQATT, CDR2 SNEGSKA (reference sequence). The CDR3 nucleotides are TGCAGTGCTAGACCCACTAAGGGGGTATACAATGAGCAGTTCTTC. This codes for CSARPTKGVYNEQFF.

This clonotype turned up a few times. The chain joins TRBV29-1 to TRBJ2-7, with D perhaps TRBD1 or TRBD2 (6 bases each). CDR3 length: 14 residues. Looked up from germline, CDR1 is SQVTM and CDR2 is ANQGSEA. V was cut by 0 bases and J by 6 bases, with 15 bases left in between. The chain's CDR3 is CSVEDRGRGLEQYF. CDR3 bases: TGCAGCGTTGAAGATCGAGGCAGGGGACTCGAGCAGTACTTC.

This clonotype was seen just once. This sequence joins TRBV7-2 and TRBJ2-1; TRBD2 agrees at 8 bases. With 3 bases clipped from V and 4 bases from J, the junction kept 8 bases outside the gene matches. The CDR3 is 16 residues long. Germline-derived CDR1 and CDR2 are SGHTA and FQGNSA. The CDR3 sequence: CASSLGRGAFYNEQFF. The CDR3 DNA sequence: TGTGCCAGCAGCTTGGGGCGGGGGGCTTTTTACAATGAGCAGTTCTTC.

This clonotype occurred once. The chain employs TRBV7-9 and TRBJ2-1, with D uncertain. V was clipped by 5 bases and J by 6 bases, with 14 bases between them. CDR3 length equals 14 residues. Germline lookup yields CDR1 SEHNR and CDR2 FQNEAQ (reference sequence). CDR3 bases: TGTGCCAGCAGCCTAGAGTCTGTTGGCAATGAGCAGTTCTTC. Its translation: CASSLESVGNEQFF.

As regards this clonotype: This may stem from a read error, because a much larger clone lies one nucleotide away. V and J are TRBV7-3 and TRBJ2-3; D is possibly TRBD2 (5 bases). Trimming cost V 0 bases and J 2 bases, with 9 bases left between them. Germline-derived CDR1 and CDR2 are SGHTA and FQGTGA. CDR3 length equals 15 residues. The CDR3 loop is CASSLTSDHTDTQYF. The CDR3 region has the DNA TGTGCCAGCAGCTTAACTAGCGACCACACAGATACGCAGTATTTT.

The V and J genes are TRBV13 and TRBJ2-1; D ambiguous. Germline values: CDR1 PRHDT, CDR2 FYEKMQ (reference sequence). The CDR3 length is 11 residues. V dropped 5 bases and J dropped 8 bases, with 7 bases sitting between them. The CDR3 sequence is CASSPIYEQFF. The CDR3 DNA reads as TGTGCCAGCAGCCCCATTTATGAGCAGTTCTTC. Full variable domain (remainder filled in from reference TRBV13 and TRBJ2-1): AAGVIQSPRHLIKEKRETATLKCYPIPRHDTVYWYQQGPGQDPQFLISFYEKMQSDKGSIPDRFSAQQFSDYHSELNMSSLELGDSALYFCASSPIYEQFFGPGTRLTVL.

This clonotype was counted a few times. The chain couples TRBV2 to TRBJ2-7, with 9 bases that match TRBD1. J gave up 3 bases and V 4 bases, and 7 bases lay outside the gene matches. Germline V lookup: CDR1 SNHLY, CDR2 FYNNEI. CDR3 length: 15 amino acids. The CDR3 DNA sequence: TGTGCCAGCAGTGTCCGGGACAGGGCTTACTACGAGCAGTACTTC. Amino acids: CASSVRDRAYYEQYF.

V gene TRBV20-1 combines with J gene TRBJ2-5; 10 bases match TRBD1. Germline V gene sequence: CDR1 DFQATT, CDR2 SNEGSKA (reference sequence). CDR3 length: 14 amino acids. Trimming at V came to 3 bases and at J to 11 bases, leaving 12 bases not matched to a gene. CDR3 amino acids: CSARGTGVSGEQYF. The CDR3 DNA sequence: TGCAGTGCTAGGGGGACAGGGGTTTCGGGGGAGCAGTACTTC.

The chain combines TRBV20-1 with TRBJ2-3; possible D gene TRBD2, 6 bases. Germline V gene data show CDR1 as DFQATT and CDR2 as SNEGSKA (reference sequence). Trimming left V 3 bases short and J 5 bases short, with 9 bases between. The CDR3 length is 12 residues. The CDR3, as DNA: TGCAGTGCTAGCGGGGGTAAAGATACGCAGTATTTT. Its translation: CSASGGKDTQYF.

This clonotype came up a few times. This chain connects TRBV18 to TRBJ2-3; D ambiguous. Germline loops: CDR1 KGHSH, CDR2 LQKENI. The CDR3 consists of 14 residues. Trimming took off 2 bases at V and 1 base at J, with 7 bases between the two ends. The CDR3 nucleotides are TGTGCCAGCTCACCAGGGGTCGGCACAGATACGCAGTATTTT. This gives the protein CASSPGVGTDTQYF. The entire variable domain, with the rest obtained from reference TRBV18 and TRBJ2-3, is as follows: NAGVMQNPRHLVRRRGQEARLRCSPMKGHSHVYWYRQLPEEGLKFMVYLQKENIIDESGMPKERFSAEFPKEGPSILRIQQVVRGDSAAYFCASSPGVGTDTQYFGPGTRLTVL.

Concerning this clonotype itself: Relative to the germline gene, one junction end is altered; a read error may explain this. The J gene is TRBJ2-1, the V gene TRBV20-1; possible D gene TRBD1, 6 bases. Germline V lookup: CDR1 DFQATT, CDR2 SNEGSKA (reference sequence). This CDR3 contains 14 residues. As DNA, the CDR3 is TGCAGTGCATTAAAAGGACAGCAACACAATGAGCGGTTCTTC. This sequence encodes CSALKGQQHNERFF.

The chain couples TRBV28 to TRBJ2-1; D unclear. Germline assignment: CDR1 MDHEN and CDR2 SYDVKM. The CDR3 loop spans 12 amino acids. Trimming removed 5 bases at V and 5 bases at J, with 7 bases between. The CDR3 protein is CASSRYNNEQFF. The CDR3 DNA reads as TGTGCCAGCAGTCGATATAACAATGAGCAGTTCTTC. Variable domain in full (rest from reference TRBV28 and TRBJ2-1): DVKVTQSSRYLVKRTGEKVFLECVQDMDHENMFWYRQDPGLGLRLIYFSYDVKMKEKGDIPEGYSVSREKKERFSLILESASTNQTSMYLCASSRYNNEQFFGPGTRLTVL.

The chain carries TRBV15 and TRBJ2-2; 9 nucleotides line up with TRBD2. Germline-derived CDR1 and CDR2 are LNHNV and YYDKDF (reference sequence). With 8 bases clipped from V and 0 bases from J, the junction kept 4 bases outside the gene matches. The CDR3 contains 15 residues. The CDR3 protein is CATRAGGANTGELFF. In DNA form, the CDR3 reads TGTGCCACCCGAGCGGGGGGTGCGAACACCGGGGAGCTGTTTTTT.

The chain is built from TRBV15 and TRBJ2-7; TRBD1 matches 8 bases. The J segment lost 3 bases and the V segment lost 1 base, leaving 2 bases of the junction unmatched. Germline V CDR1 and CDR2: LNHNV, YYDKDF (reference sequence). CDR3 length: 14 residues. CDR3 sequence reads: CATSRGTGIYEQYF. CDR3 bases: TGTGCCACCAGCAGAGGGACAGGGATCTACGAGCAGTACTTC.

The V and J genes are TRBV11-2 and TRBJ2-5; no clear D. The V end was cut by 5 bases, the J end by 5 bases, with 24 bases between. CDR1 SGHAT and CDR2 FQNNGV come from the germline V gene. The CDR3 is made up of 17 amino acids. In DNA form, the CDR3 reads TGTGCCAGCAGCCCGAGCCGCACCACACACGGACGGGAGACCCAGTACTTC. It is translated as CASSPSRTTHGRETQYF. Variable domain in full (rest from reference TRBV11-2 and TRBJ2-5): EAGVAQSPRYKIIEKRQSVAFWCNPISGHATLYWYQQILGQGPKLLIQFQNNGVVDDSQLPKDRFSAERLKGVDSTLKIQPAKLEDSAVYLCASSPSRTTHGRETQYFGPGTRLLVL.

The chain has TRBV9 and TRBJ1-6, with TRBD1 matching over 7 bases. The CDR3 is 15 amino acids. V shed 3 bases and J 4 bases; nucleotides not matched to a gene: 4. Germline V gene data show CDR1 as SGDLS and CDR2 as YYNGEE. The CDR3 bases are TGTGCCAGCAGCGAAGGGGGCCAGTATAATTCACCCCTCCACTTT. Protein: CASSEGGQYNSPLHF.

The chain couples TRBV18 to TRBJ2-4; D call uncertain. The DNA end lines up better with TRBJ2-7; the J call may be wrong. The V gene's germline CDR1 is KGHSH and CDR2 LQKENI. This CDR3 comprises 14 residues. The CDR3: CASSPAGRPYEQYF. As DNA, the CDR3 is TGTGCCAGCTCACCGGCAGGCCGGCCCTACGAGCAGTACTTC.

The V call is TRBV20-1, the J call TRBJ1-2; possibly TRBD1 for D (5 bases). The germline V gene encodes CDR1 DFQATT and CDR2 SNEGSKA (reference sequence). V was trimmed by 0 bases and J by 0 bases, leaving 11 bases between them. The CDR3 has 15 amino acids. This chain's CDR3 is CSARDSDSSNYGYTF. CDR3 nucleotides: TGCAGTGCTAGAGATAGTGACAGTTCTAACTATGGCTACACCTTC.

With regard to this clonotype: The junction differs from germline at one of its ends, possibly a read error. This chain joins TRBV4-2 and TRBJ2-7, with TRBD1 matching over 11 bases. The CDR3 is 17 residues long. Per germline, CDR1 LGHNA and CDR2 YNFKEQ. In DNA form, the CDR3 reads TGTGCCAGCAGCCAAGTCGCAGGACAGGGGGCCTCCTACGAGCGGTACTTC. It translates to CASSQVAGQGASYERYF.

Points on this clonotype: At one of its ends the junction is not consistent with the germline gene, which may arise from a read error. The gene calls are TRBV29-1 and TRBJ2-1; either TRBD1 or TRBD2 may supply D (5 bases each). CDR1 is SQVTM and CDR2 is ANQGSEA in the germline V gene. This CDR3 spans 13 amino acids. The CDR3 nucleotides read TGCTGCGTTGTGGGGGTATCCTACAATGAGCAGTTCTTC. Translation: CCVVGVSYNEQFF.

This clonotype was recorded at least ten times. This sequence joins TRBV6-2 or TRBV6-3 and TRBJ2-1; no definite D call. Looked up from germline, CDR1 is MNHEY and CDR2 is SVGEGT. V lost 2 bases to trimming and J lost 10 bases, with 12 bases between them. There are 13 residues in the CDR3. CDR3 sequence: CASSYERAYEQFF. The CDR3 DNA sequence: TGTGCCAGCAGTTACGAACGCGCTTACGAGCAGTTCTTC.